This TCR beta chain was obtained from a study of blood T cell repertoires in COVID-19. How the authors handled the data: Amplification of reference gene primers provided the estimated nucleated cell counts. Sequencing was performed with immunoSEQ multiplex PCR; in TCRdb, only in-frame clones are kept and a portion is missing. The DNA gave D and trimming, while V, J and clone size come from that table. The data contain a few hundred thousand clones, around 80% of them seen just once; the ten biggest clones take up roughly 1.4%. The ends were cut back, 3 bases at V and 2 bases at J, with 13 bases in the middle. The CDR3 loop spans 15 amino acids. CDR1 MNHEY and CDR2 SVGAGI come from the germline V gene.

The TCR was taken from a woman in her thirties or forties who had recovered from COVID-19. The V and J genes are TRBV6-5 and TRBJ1-1; a possible D gene is TRBD1 (5 bases). Sequencing was done on a sample of peripheral blood. The CDR3 DNA sequence: TGTGCCAGCAGTTATTCGGGCAGGGCTAACACTGAAGCTTTCTTT. Amino acid sequence: CASSYSGRANTEAFF.